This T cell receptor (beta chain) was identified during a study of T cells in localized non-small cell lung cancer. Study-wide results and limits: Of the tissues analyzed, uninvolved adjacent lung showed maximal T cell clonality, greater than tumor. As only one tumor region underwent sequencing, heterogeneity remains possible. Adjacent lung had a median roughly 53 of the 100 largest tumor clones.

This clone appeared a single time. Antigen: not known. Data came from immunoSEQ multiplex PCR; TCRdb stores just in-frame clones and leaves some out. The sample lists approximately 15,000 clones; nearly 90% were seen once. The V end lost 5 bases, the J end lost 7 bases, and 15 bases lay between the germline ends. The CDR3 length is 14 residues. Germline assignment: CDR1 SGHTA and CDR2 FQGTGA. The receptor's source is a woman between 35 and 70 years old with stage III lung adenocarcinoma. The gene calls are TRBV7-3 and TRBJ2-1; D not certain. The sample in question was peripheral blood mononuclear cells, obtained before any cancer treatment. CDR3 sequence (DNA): TGTGCCAGCAGCGTGGGCCTGAGTTTTAATGAGCAGTTCTTC. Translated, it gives CASSVGLSFNEQFF.